This T cell receptor beta chain was found in a study of shared clonotypes between healthy human individuals. Looking at the study overall: A couple of women and a few men aged 18 to 49 made up the donors. Study-wide points: Sorted-subset sequencing was shown by rarefaction to be incomplete despite large depth.

About this clone: Its antigen is currently unknown. Other nucleotide sequences from this sample produce the same CDR3.

TCRdb's copy holds only in-frame clones and misses some; the assay was immunoSEQ multiplex PCR. The sample includes 2 million to 3 million clones, roughly nine tenths of them seen just once. Per germline, CDR1 SGHRS and CDR2 YFSETQ. Trimming shortened V by 4 bases and J by 0 bases, and 7 bases separated the two germline ends. The CDR3 sequence is 13 residues long. The source material was naive CD4+ T cells sorted from blood. Noted subset: CD45RA+ positively selected. This chain connects TRBV5-1 to TRBJ1-2; D not certain. The clonotype originates from a man aged 18-30 years in good health. CDR3 DNA sequence: TGCGCCAGCAGCGCCGGAACTAACTATGGCTACACCTTC. Translating gives CASSAGTNYGYTF.